This T cell receptor (beta chain) was recovered during a study of cytotoxic CD8 clonotypes in ibrutinib-treated CLL. Overall study results and limits: Among the clonotypes, public ones were uncommon and contracted or held stable on treatment.

Comments on this clone: What it binds is not known.

Only in-frame clones appear in the TCRdb table, and some are missing; sequencing was by immunoSEQ multiplex PCR. This table has about 330,000 clones, 67% appearing once. The sample was PBMCs, taken after 36 months of ibrutinib treatment. This TCR was sampled from a human donor with chronic lymphocytic leukemia.

The CDR3 loop is CASTRPGATNEKLFF. DNA for the CDR3: TGTGCCAGCACCCGCCCCGGTGCAACTAATGAAAAACTGTTTTTT. The rearrangement joins TRBV2 to TRBJ1-4; D gene ambiguous. This CDR3 is built from 15 residues. CDR1 SNHLY and CDR2 FYNNEI come from the germline V gene. V was clipped by 7 bases and J by 0 bases, with 12 bases between them.